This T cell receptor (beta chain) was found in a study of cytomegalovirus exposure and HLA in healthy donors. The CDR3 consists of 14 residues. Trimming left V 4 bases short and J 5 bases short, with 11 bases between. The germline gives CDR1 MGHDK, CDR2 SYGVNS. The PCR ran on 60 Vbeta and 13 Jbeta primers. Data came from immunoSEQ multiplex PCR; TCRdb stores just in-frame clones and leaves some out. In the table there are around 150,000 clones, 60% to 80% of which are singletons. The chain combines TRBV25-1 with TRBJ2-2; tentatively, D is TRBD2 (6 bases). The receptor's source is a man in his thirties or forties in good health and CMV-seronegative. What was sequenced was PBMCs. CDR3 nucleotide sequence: TGTGCCAGCAGTGCCCGGAGGGGTACCGGGGAGCTGTTTTTT. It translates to CASSARRGTGELFF.